What follows are 9 T cell receptor beta chains derived from one specimen sequenced in a study of cytomegalovirus exposure and HLA in healthy donors. Use of 60 Vbeta and 13 Jbeta primers characterized the PCR. Sequenced by immunoSEQ multiplex PCR; TCRdb stores in-frame clones only, minus some. This table holds roughly 76,000 clones. Sequencing input: PBMCs. Receptors originate from a female donor in good health and CMV-seropositive.

The V and J genes are TRBV18 and TRBJ2-7, with 8 bases lining up with TRBD1. Germline CDR1 KGHSH, CDR2 LQKENI. The CDR3 loop spans 16 amino acids. The J segment lost 1 base and the V segment lost 6 bases, leaving 11 bases of the junction unmatched. CDR3 region: CASSPTDRVLSYEQYF. In DNA, the CDR3 is TGTGCCAGCTCTCCGACGGACAGGGTTTTATCCTACGAGCAGTACTTC.

V and J are TRBV6-5 and TRBJ2-7, with D possibly matching TRBD1 (6 bases). V lost 4 bases and J 2 bases, leaving 12 bases between the germline ends. The CDR3 contains 14 residues. Germline assignment: CDR1 MNHEY and CDR2 SVGAGI. The CDR3: CASSSPGETYEQYF. The CDR3 nucleotides are TGTGCCAGCAGTTCTCCAGGGGAGACCTACGAGCAGTACTTC.

The chain uses TRBV6-1 and TRBJ2-4; the D gene is possibly TRBD2 (7 bases). Between the trimmed V and J ends, which lost 1 base and 3 bases, there was a span of 13 bases. The CDR3 consists of 16 residues. The germline gives CDR1 MNHNS, CDR2 SASEGT. CDR3 in amino acids: CASSEVKGGVKNIQYF. CDR3 DNA sequence: TGTGCCAGCAGTGAAGTTAAAGGGGGGGTCAAAAACATTCAGTACTTC.

The chain recombines TRBV5-4 with TRBJ2-2; 7 nucleotides line up with TRBD2. V shed 10 bases, J shed 1 base, and the junction held 1 base outside the gene matches. The CDR3 has 12 amino acids. Germline V lookup: CDR1 SGHNT, CDR2 YYREEE (reference sequence). DNA of the CDR3: TGTGCCGGGGGGGAGAACACCGGGGAGCTGTTTTTT. It codes for CAGGENTGELFF.

The chain carries TRBV18 and TRBJ1-5; no clear D. The CDR3 runs 14 residues. Germline V lookup: CDR1 KGHSH, CDR2 LQKENI. With 2 bases removed from V and 3 bases from J, the gap between germline ends came to 8 bases. This CDR3 reads CASSPGSINQPQHF. The CDR3 nucleotides are TGTGCCAGCTCACCAGGCAGTATCAATCAGCCCCAGCATTTT.

The CDR3 region has the DNA TGTGCCAGCAGCCAGTATGGGGCCCAAGGAAACACCATATATTTT. Its translation is CASSQYGAQGNTIYF. The V gene is TRBV14, the J gene TRBJ1-3; weak D call: TRBD1 (5 bases). The germline CDR1 and CDR2 sequences are SGHDN and FVKESK. This CDR3 has 15 amino acids. With 3 bases removed from V and 4 bases from J, the gap between germline ends came to 13 bases.

This clone is classed as medium-sized by frequency. CDR3 nucleotides: TGTGCCAGCAGCTTAGTTTGGACTAGCCTTCAAGAGACCCAGTACTTC. Amino acids: CASSLVWTSLQETQYF. The chain carries TRBV7-9 and TRBJ2-5, with TRBD2 matching 8 bases. This CDR3 has 16 residues. With 1 base clipped from V and 2 bases from J, the junction kept 6 bases outside the gene matches. Germline-derived CDR1 and CDR2 are SEHNR and FQNEAQ (reference sequence). The complete variable domain, with remaining parts taken from reference TRBV7-9 and TRBJ2-5, reads DTGVSQNPRHKITKRGQNVTFRCDPISEHNRLYWYRQTLGQGPEFLTYFQNEAQLEKSRLLSDRFSAERPKGSFSTLEIQRTEQGDSAMYLCASSLVWTSLQETQYFGPGTRLLVL.

The gene calls are TRBV10-3 and TRBJ2-1, with 13 nucleotides matching TRBD2. Germline CDR1 is ENHRY and CDR2 is SYGVKD. The junction had 5 bases not matched to a gene; V was cut back by 3 bases and J by 6 bases. This CDR3 is 16 amino acids long. The CDR3 bases are TGTGCCATCAGTGACCTCGGGACTAGCGGGATCAATGAGCAGTTCTTC. Its protein product is CAISDLGTSGINEQFF.

This chain connects TRBV9 to TRBJ1-3; TRBD1 matches at 8 bases. Germline assignment: CDR1 SGDLS and CDR2 YYNGEE. With V trimmed by 3 bases and J by 1 base, 3 bases remained unmatched. CDR3 length equals 15 residues. Here the CDR3 reads CASSEQGVSGNTIYF. As DNA, the CDR3 is TGTGCCAGCAGCGAACAGGGGGTATCTGGAAACACCATATATTTT.